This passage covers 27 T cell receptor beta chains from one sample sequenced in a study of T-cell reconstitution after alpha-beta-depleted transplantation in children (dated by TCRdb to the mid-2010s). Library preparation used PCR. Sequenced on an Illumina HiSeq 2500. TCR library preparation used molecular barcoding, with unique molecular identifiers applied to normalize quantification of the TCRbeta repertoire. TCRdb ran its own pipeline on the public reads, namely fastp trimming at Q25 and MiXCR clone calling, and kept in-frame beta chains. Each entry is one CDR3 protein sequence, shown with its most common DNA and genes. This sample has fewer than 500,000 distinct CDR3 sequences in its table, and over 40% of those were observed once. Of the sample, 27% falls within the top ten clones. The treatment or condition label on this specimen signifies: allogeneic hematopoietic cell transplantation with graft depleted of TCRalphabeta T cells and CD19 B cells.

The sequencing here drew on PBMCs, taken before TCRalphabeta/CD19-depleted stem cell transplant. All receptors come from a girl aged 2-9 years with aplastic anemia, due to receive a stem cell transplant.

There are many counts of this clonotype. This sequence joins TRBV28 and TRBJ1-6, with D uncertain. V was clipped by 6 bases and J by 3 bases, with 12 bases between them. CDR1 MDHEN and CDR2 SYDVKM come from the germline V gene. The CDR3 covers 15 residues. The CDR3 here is CASRAPEGYNSPLHF. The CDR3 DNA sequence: TGTGCCAGCAGGGCCCCGGAGGGCTATAATTCACCCCTCCACTTT. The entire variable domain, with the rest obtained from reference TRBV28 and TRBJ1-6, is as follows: DVKVTQSSRYLVKRTGEKVFLECVQDMDHENMFWYRQDPGLGLRLIYFSYDVKMKEKGDIPEGYSVSREKKERFSLILESASTNQTSMYLCASRAPEGYNSPLHFGNGTRLTVT.

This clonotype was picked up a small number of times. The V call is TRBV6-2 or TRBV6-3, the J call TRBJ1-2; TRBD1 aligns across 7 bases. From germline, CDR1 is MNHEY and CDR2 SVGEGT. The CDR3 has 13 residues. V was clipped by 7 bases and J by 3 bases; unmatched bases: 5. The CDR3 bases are TGTGCCAGCAAGGACAGGCCCCACTATGGCTACACCTTC. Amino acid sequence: CASKDRPHYGYTF.

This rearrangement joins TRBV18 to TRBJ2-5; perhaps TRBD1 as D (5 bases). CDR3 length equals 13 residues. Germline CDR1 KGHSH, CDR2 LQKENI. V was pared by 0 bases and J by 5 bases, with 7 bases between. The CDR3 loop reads CASSPPRVETQYF. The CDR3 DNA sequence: TGTGCCAGCTCACCACCCAGGGTTGAGACCCAGTACTTC.

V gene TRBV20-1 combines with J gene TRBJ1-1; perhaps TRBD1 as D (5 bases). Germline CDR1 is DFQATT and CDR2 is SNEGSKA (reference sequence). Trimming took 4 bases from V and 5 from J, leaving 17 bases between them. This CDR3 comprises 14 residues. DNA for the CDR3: TGCAGTGCTACTCCACCGGGGGGGTATACTGAAGCTTTCTTT. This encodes CSATPPGGYTEAFF.

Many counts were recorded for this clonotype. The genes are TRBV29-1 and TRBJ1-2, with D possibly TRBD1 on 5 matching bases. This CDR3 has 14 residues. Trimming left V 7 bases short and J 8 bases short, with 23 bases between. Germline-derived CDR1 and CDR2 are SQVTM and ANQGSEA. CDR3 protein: CSARGTALAGGYTF. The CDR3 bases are TGCAGCGCCCGAGGGACGGCCTTAGCGGGAGGCTACACCTTC.

The CDR3 protein is CAWSVPTGGHTDTQYF. In DNA, the CDR3 is TGTGCCTGGAGTGTACCCACGGGGGGACACACAGATACGCAGTATTTT. The gene calls are TRBV30 and TRBJ2-3; TRBD2 is a possible D gene (7 bases). CDR1 is GTSNPN, CDR2 SVGIG, per germline (reference sequence). CDR3 size: 16 residues. V was trimmed by 0 bases and J by 2 bases, leaving 15 bases between them.

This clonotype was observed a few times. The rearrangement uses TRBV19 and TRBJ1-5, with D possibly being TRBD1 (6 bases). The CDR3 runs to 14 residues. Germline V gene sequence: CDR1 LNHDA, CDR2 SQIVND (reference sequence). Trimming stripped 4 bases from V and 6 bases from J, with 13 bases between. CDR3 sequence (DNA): TGTGCCAGTAGTAACGGGGGCGCGGGTCAGCCCCAGCATTTT. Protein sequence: CASSNGGAGQPQHF.

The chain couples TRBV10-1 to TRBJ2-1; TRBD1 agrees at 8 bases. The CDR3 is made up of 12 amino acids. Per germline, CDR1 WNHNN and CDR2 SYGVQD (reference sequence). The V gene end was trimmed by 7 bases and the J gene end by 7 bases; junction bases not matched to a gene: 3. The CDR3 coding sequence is TGCGCCAGCATGCAGGGGGCGAATGAGCAGTTCTTC. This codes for CASMQGANEQFF.

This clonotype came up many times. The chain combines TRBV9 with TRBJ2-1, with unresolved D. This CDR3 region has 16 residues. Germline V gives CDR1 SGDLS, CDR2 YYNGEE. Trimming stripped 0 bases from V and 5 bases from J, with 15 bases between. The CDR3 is CASSVGGSNWDNEQFF. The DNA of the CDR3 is TGTGCCAGCAGCGTAGGTGGCTCCAACTGGGACAATGAGCAGTTCTTC.

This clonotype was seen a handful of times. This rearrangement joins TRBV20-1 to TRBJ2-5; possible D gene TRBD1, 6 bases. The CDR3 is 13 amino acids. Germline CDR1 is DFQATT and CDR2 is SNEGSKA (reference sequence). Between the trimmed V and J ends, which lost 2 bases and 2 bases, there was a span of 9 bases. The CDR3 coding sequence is TGCAGTGCTAGAAGACAGGCACAAGAGACCCAGTACTTC. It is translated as CSARRQAQETQYF.

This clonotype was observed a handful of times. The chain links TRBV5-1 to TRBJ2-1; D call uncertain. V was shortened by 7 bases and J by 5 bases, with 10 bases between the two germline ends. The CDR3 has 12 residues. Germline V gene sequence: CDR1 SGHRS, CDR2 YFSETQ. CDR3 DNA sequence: TGCGCCAGCCGCCAGCAAAACAATGAGCAGTTCTTC. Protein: CASRQQNNEQFF.

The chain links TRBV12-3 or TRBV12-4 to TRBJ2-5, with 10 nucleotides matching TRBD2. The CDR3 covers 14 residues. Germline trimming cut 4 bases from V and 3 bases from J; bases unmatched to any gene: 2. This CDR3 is CASSSAGGEETQYF. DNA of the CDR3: TGTGCCAGCAGTTCAGCGGGAGGGGAAGAGACCCAGTACTTC.

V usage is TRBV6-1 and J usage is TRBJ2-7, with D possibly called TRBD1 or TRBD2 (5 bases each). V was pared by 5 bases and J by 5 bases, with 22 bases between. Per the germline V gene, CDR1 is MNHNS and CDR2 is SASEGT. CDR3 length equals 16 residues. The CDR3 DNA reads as TGTGCCAGCAGTCGGACCGGGACCTTACGGCTCCACGAGCAGTACTTC. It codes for CASSRTGTLRLHEQYF.

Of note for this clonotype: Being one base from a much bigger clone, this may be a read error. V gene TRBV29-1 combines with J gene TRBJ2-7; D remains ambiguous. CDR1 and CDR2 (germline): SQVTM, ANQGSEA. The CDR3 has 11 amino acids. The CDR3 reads CSVDDSYKQYF. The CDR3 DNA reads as TGCAGCGTTGATGACTCCTACAAGCAGTACTTC.

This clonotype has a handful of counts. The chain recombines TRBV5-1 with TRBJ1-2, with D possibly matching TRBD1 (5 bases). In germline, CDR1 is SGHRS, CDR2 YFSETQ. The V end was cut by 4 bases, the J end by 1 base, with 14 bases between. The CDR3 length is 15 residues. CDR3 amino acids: CASSGAGDLNYGYTF. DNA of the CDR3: TGCGCCAGCAGCGGGGCAGGAGACCTTAACTATGGCTACACCTTC.

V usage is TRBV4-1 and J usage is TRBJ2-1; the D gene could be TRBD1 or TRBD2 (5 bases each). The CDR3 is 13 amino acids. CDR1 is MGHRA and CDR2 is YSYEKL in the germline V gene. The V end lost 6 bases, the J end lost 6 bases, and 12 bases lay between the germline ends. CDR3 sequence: CASRGVAGNEQFF. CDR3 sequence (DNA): TGCGCCAGCAGGGGGGTAGCTGGCAATGAGCAGTTCTTC.

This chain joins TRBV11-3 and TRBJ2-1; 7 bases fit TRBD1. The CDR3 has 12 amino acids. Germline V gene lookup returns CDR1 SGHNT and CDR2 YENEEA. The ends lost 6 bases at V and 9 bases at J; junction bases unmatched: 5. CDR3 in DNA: TGTGCCAGCAGTCTTACAGGGGTTGAGCAGTTCTTC. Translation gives CASSLTGVEQFF. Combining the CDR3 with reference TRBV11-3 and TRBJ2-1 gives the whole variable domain EAGVVQSPRYKIIEKKQPVAFWCNPISGHNTLYWYLQNLGQGPELLIRYENEEAVDDSQLPKDRFSAERLKGVDSTLKIQPAELGDSAVYLCASSLTGVEQFFGPGTRLTVL.

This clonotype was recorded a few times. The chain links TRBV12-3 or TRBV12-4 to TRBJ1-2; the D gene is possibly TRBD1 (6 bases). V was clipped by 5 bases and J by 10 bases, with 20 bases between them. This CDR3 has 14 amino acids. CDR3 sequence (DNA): TGTGCCAGCAGTGACACAACCCGGACAGTCTCCTACACCTTC. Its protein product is CASSDTTRTVSYTF.

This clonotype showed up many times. The CDR3 protein is CASGAVTGYQETQYF. The CDR3 DNA sequence: TGTGCCAGTGGAGCCGTGACAGGGTACCAAGAGACCCAGTACTTC. The chain joins TRBV19 to TRBJ2-5, with 7 bases that match TRBD1. V lost 8 bases, J lost 0 bases, and 9 bases stayed unmatched. This CDR3 region has 15 residues. Germline loops: CDR1 LNHDA, CDR2 SQIVND (reference sequence).

Here the CDR3 reads CAIRASGNEGIQYF. The CDR3 bases are TGTGCCATCAGAGCCTCGGGGAATGAGGGCATTCAGTACTTC. The gene calls are TRBV10-3 and TRBJ2-4; tentative D call: TRBD2 (5 bases). This CDR3 is built from 14 residues. In germline, CDR1 is ENHRY, CDR2 SYGVKD. V lost 6 bases and J 9 bases, leaving 18 bases between the germline ends.

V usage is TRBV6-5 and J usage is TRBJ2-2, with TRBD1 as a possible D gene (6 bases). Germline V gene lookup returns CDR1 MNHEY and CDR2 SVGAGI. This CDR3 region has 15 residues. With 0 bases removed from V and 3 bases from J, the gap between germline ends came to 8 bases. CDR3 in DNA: TGTGCCAGCAGTTACTCGAACAGGGACACCGGGGAGCTGTTTTTT. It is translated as CASSYSNRDTGELFF.

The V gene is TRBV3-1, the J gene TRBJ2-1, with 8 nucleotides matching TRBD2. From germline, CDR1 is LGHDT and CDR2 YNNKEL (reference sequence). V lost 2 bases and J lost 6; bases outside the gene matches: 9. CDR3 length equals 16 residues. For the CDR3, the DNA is TGTGCCAGCAGCCAAAGGGGCAGCGGGAGTACCAATGAGCAGTTCTTC. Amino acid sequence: CASSQRGSGSTNEQFF.

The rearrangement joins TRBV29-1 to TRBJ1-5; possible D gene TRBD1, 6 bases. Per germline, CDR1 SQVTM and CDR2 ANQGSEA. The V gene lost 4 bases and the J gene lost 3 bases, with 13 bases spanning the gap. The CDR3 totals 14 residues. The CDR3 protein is CSVAPGVANQPQHF. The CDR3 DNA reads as TGCAGCGTTGCGCCAGGGGTTGCCAATCAGCCCCAGCATTTT.

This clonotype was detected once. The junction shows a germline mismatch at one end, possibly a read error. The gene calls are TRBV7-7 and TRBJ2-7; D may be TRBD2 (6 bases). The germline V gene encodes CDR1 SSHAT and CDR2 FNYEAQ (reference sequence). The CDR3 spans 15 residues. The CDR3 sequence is CASSLGAGSSYEQYF. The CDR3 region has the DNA TGTGCTAGCAGCTTAGGGGCGGGGAGCTCCTACGAGCAGTACTTC.

CDR3 protein: CASSWGLEQFF. Here the CDR3 DNA reads TGTGCCAGCAGCTGGGGTCTGGAGCAGTTCTTC. The chain combines TRBV7-8 with TRBJ2-1; unclear D gene. Deletions cut 4 bases from V and 10 bases from J, with 8 bases between. Germline loops: CDR1 SGHVS, CDR2 FQNEAQ. CDR3 length equals 11 residues.

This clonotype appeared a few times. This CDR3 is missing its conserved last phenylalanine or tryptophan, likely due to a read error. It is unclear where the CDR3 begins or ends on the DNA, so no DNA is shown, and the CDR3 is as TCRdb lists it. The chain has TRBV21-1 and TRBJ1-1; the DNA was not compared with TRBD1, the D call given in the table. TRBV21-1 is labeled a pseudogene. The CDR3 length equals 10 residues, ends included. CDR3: CASRTTGVGG.

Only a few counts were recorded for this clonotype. Here the CDR3 DNA reads TGTGCCAGCAACTCGCCCGGCAATCAGCCCCAGCATTTT. Protein sequence: CASNSPGNQPQHF. The chain recombines TRBV7-2 with TRBJ1-5; no definite D call. Germline CDR1 and CDR2: SGHTA and FQGNSA. The CDR3 runs to 13 residues. With 7 bases removed from V and 2 bases from J, the gap between germline ends came to 9 bases.